This passage covers 28 T cell receptor beta chains from one sample sequenced in a study of cytomegalovirus exposure and HLA in healthy donors. This PCR relied on a set of 60 Vbeta primers and 13 Jbeta primers. Profiled with immunoSEQ multiplex PCR; TCRdb holds only in-frame clones, not every one. The sample includes around 130,000 clones, 80% to 90% seen only once; the top ten take approximately 3%. Input material: PBMCs. These receptors came from a woman younger than 35 in good health and CMV-seropositive.

The chain links TRBV5-1 to TRBJ2-3, with 8 bases identical to TRBD2. In germline, CDR1 is SGHRS, CDR2 YFSETQ. Germline trimming cut 0 bases from V and 3 bases from J; bases unmatched to any gene: 9. The CDR3 is 17 residues long. The CDR3 sequence is CASSLALGGGPTDTQYF. The CDR3 DNA reads as TGCGCCAGCAGCTTGGCCCTCGGGGGGGGGCCTACAGATACGCAGTATTTT.

The V call is TRBV11-3, the J call TRBJ2-5; D may be TRBD1 or TRBD2 (5 bases each). Near its end, the DNA agrees better with TRBJ2-7, so the J call may be wrong. Germline CDR1 is SGHNT and CDR2 is YENEEA. The CDR3 loop spans 15 amino acids. The CDR3 loop is CASSLGSGGSYEQYF. Written as DNA, the CDR3 is TGTGCCAGCAGCTTAGGGTCTGGGGGCTCCTACGAGCAGTACTTC.

The rearrangement joins TRBV15 to TRBJ1-1; D may be TRBD1 (5 bases). CDR3 length equals 13 residues. CDR1 and CDR2 (germline): LNHNV, YYDKDF (reference sequence). Trimming removed 3 bases from V and 2 bases from J, with 7 bases in between. In DNA, the CDR3 is TGTGCCACCAGCAGGGACACAAACACTGAAGCTTTCTTT. This sequence encodes CATSRDTNTEAFF.

The rearrangement links TRBV5-4 to TRBJ2-5; possible D gene TRBD2, 5 bases. Per germline, CDR1 SGHNT and CDR2 YYREEE (reference sequence). Trimming took off 4 bases at V and 6 bases at J, with 16 bases between the two ends. This CDR3 region has 14 residues. The CDR3 protein is CASSPVGELKTQYF. DNA of the CDR3: TGTGCCAGCAGCCCTGTGGGAGAACTGAAGACCCAGTACTTC.

The genes are TRBV27 and TRBJ2-5; 8 nucleotides align to TRBD1. This CDR3 contains 14 residues. Germline V CDR1 and CDR2: MNHEY, SMNVEV (reference sequence). Trimming removed 6 bases from V and 4 bases from J; junction bases left unmatched: 7. The CDR3 DNA reads TGTGCCAGCAGCTCTTACGGACAGGGAGAGACCCAGTACTTC. Protein: CASSSYGQGETQYF.

The count of this clone is one. This chain joins TRBV7-8 and TRBJ2-2, with D possibly being TRBD2 (6 bases). Germline V CDR1 and CDR2: SGHVS, FQNEAQ. The V end lost 5 bases, the J end lost 6 bases, and 19 bases lay between the germline ends. The CDR3 has 16 amino acids. CDR3 amino acids: CASSGLVGGDAGELFF. For the CDR3, the DNA is TGTGCCAGCAGCGGATTAGTCGGGGGAGACGCCGGGGAGCTGTTTTTT.

The J gene is TRBJ1-6, the V gene TRBV5-4, with D uncertain. This CDR3 comprises 11 residues. CDR1 and CDR2 from the germline V gene are SGHNT and YYREEE (reference sequence). Trimming stripped 6 bases from V and 10 bases from J, with 8 bases between. In DNA, the CDR3 is TGTGCCAGCACCCGGGAGTCACCCCTCCACTTT. Translation: CASTRESPLHF.

This chain uses TRBV6-5 with TRBJ1-1; D is perhaps TRBD1 (5 bases). CDR3 length: 12 amino acids. The V gene's germline CDR1 is MNHEY and CDR2 SVGAGI. V lost 8 bases and J lost 3, with 10 bases in between. Here the CDR3 reads CASARADTEAFF. The CDR3 DNA sequence: TGTGCCAGCGCCAGGGCGGACACTGAAGCTTTCTTT.

This sequence joins TRBV7-2 and TRBJ1-3; TRBD1 agrees at 7 bases. The germline gives CDR1 SGHTA, CDR2 FQGNSA. The V gene end was trimmed by 5 bases and the J gene end by 5 bases; junction bases not matched to a gene: 6. This CDR3 is built from 14 residues. This CDR3 reads CASSPRQGRNTIYF. CDR3 sequence (DNA): TGTGCCAGCAGCCCACGACAGGGAAGAAACACCATATATTTT.

The V gene is TRBV5-5, the J gene TRBJ2-7; no clear D. Germline V gives CDR1 SGHKS, CDR2 YYEKEE (reference sequence). The CDR3 covers 13 residues. Trimming left V 0 bases short and J 2 bases short, with 6 bases between. The CDR3 nucleotides are TGTGCCAGCAGCTTGGATCTAGCCTACGAGCAGTACTTC. It encodes CASSLDLAYEQYF.

CDR3 bases: TGTGCCAGCGGTCTATGGGGACAGGGGGCGTCTGGCTACACCTTC. Amino acid sequence: CASGLWGQGASGYTF. The chain uses TRBV27 and TRBJ1-2, with 12 bases identical to TRBD1. Germline V gene lookup returns CDR1 MNHEY and CDR2 SMNVEV (reference sequence). The V and J ends lost 8 bases and 7 bases, in that order; junction bases with no gene match: 11. The CDR3 is 15 amino acids.

This rearrangement joins TRBV2 to TRBJ1-6; TRBD1 is a possible D gene (5 bases). The germline V gene has CDR1 SNHLY and CDR2 FYNNEI. Trimming stripped 0 bases from V and 10 bases from J, with 10 bases between. This CDR3 is built from 14 residues. CDR3 sequence (DNA): TGTGCCAGCAGTGAAGCGGGGGGTTACTCACCCCTCCACTTT. Its protein product is CASSEAGGYSPLHF.

The V gene is TRBV4-1, the J gene TRBJ2-5; D gene ambiguous. The V end lost 3 bases, the J end lost 5 bases, and 16 bases lay between the germline ends. The CDR3 spans 15 residues. Looked up from germline, CDR1 is MGHRA and CDR2 is YSYEKL. This chain's CDR3 is CASSHDRSAAETQYF. In DNA form, the CDR3 reads TGCGCCAGCAGCCACGACCGTTCGGCGGCGGAGACCCAGTACTTC.

The V gene is TRBV5-1, the J gene TRBJ1-2, with no clear D. V lost 2 bases to trimming and J lost 7 bases, with 21 bases between them. Germline CDR1 and CDR2: SGHRS and YFSETQ. CDR3 length: 16 amino acids. DNA for the CDR3: TGCGCCAGCAGCTTCCTTCCGGTCCGCGGGGATGGTGGCTACACCTTC. It specifies CASSFLPVRGDGGYTF.

The chain recombines TRBV5-1 with TRBJ1-2, with a weak D call TRBD1 (5 bases). Germline V CDR1 and CDR2: SGHRS, YFSETQ. V lost 5 bases, J lost 7 bases, and 18 bases lay in between. This CDR3 spans 14 amino acids. The CDR3 here is CASSTSSLGGGYTF. The CDR3 DNA follows: TGCGCCAGCAGTACCTCGTCGCTGGGGGGTGGCTACACCTTC.

This chain joins TRBV5-1 and TRBJ1-3, with D uncertain. This CDR3 spans 16 amino acids. The ends were cut back, 2 bases at V and 0 bases at J, with 12 bases in the middle. The germline gives CDR1 SGHRS, CDR2 YFSETQ. The CDR3 spells CASSFWAGISGNTIYF. In DNA, the CDR3 is TGCGCCAGCAGCTTTTGGGCGGGGATCTCTGGAAACACCATATATTTT.

This chain uses TRBV18 with TRBJ2-1, with a tentative D call TRBD1 (7 bases). The CDR3 has 13 amino acids. Trimming pared 3 bases from V and 9 bases from J, leaving 12 bases between. Germline V lookup: CDR1 KGHSH, CDR2 LQKENI. CDR3 bases: TGTGCCAGCTCACCGCAGGGGGGTCCTGAGCAGTTCTTC. This encodes CASSPQGGPEQFF. The full variable domain, in which reference TRBV18 and TRBJ2-1 provide the parts outside the CDR3, is NAGVMQNPRHLVRRRGQEARLRCSPMKGHSHVYWYRQLPEEGLKFMVYLQKENIIDESGMPKERFSAEFPKEGPSILRIQQVVRGDSAAYFCASSPQGGPEQFFGPGTRLTVL.

This clone was picked up one time. V and J are TRBV6-5 and TRBJ2-2; TRBD1 is a possible D gene (6 bases). Trimming removed 6 bases from V and 1 base from J, with 9 bases in between. Looked up from germline, CDR1 is MNHEY and CDR2 is SVGAGI. The CDR3 loop spans 14 amino acids. As DNA, the CDR3 is TGTGCCAGCAGCTGGGGACAGAACACCGGGGAGCTGTTTTTT. Its translation: CASSWGQNTGELFF.

V usage is TRBV28 and J usage is TRBJ2-7; the D gene is possibly TRBD1 (6 bases). This CDR3 region has 15 residues. V lost 1 base and J lost 2, with 12 bases in between. The germline CDR1 and CDR2 sequences are MDHEN and SYDVKM. CDR3 sequence reads: CASSLSGVLTYEQYF. Written as DNA, the CDR3 is TGTGCCAGCAGTTTATCAGGGGTCTTGACCTACGAGCAGTACTTC. Combining the CDR3 with reference TRBV28 and TRBJ2-7 gives the whole variable domain DVKVTQSSRYLVKRTGEKVFLECVQDMDHENMFWYRQDPGLGLRLIYFSYDVKMKEKGDIPEGYSVSREKKERFSLILESASTNQTSMYLCASSLSGVLTYEQYFGPGTRLTVT.

The gene calls are TRBV5-5 and TRBJ1-2, with 8 bases matching TRBD1. V was clipped by 0 bases and J by 7 bases; unmatched bases: 11. Looked up from germline, CDR1 is SGHKS and CDR2 is YYEKEE (reference sequence). This CDR3 is 16 amino acids long. This CDR3 reads CASSLETGAGASGYTF. The CDR3 DNA is TGTGCCAGCAGCTTGGAGACAGGGGCTGGTGCTTCTGGCTACACCTTC.

V is TRBV30 and J is TRBJ2-7; D is possibly TRBD1 (5 bases). Germline-derived CDR1 and CDR2 are GTSNPN and SVGIG (reference sequence). The CDR3 is 13 residues long. The V end was cut by 4 bases, the J end by 2 bases, with 12 bases between. In nucleotides, the CDR3 is TGTGCCTGGACGAAGGGGAAACCCTACGAGCAGTACTTC. This encodes CAWTKGKPYEQYF. Looking up the rest from reference TRBV30 and TRBJ2-7 gives the full variable domain: SQTIHQWPATLVQPVGSPLSLECTVEGTSNPNLYWYRQAAGRGLQLLFYSVGIGQISSEVPQNLSASRPQDRQFILSSKKLLLSDSGFYLCAWTKGKPYEQYFGPGTRLTVT.

The chain carries TRBV7-9 and TRBJ2-1; 11 positions match TRBD2. CDR3 length equals 15 residues. The V segment lost 5 bases and the J segment 9 bases; nucleotides outside the gene matches: 9. From germline, CDR1 is SEHNR and CDR2 FQNEAQ (reference sequence). The CDR3 here is CASSHSGGAGGEQFF. CDR3 DNA sequence: TGTGCCAGCAGCCATAGCGGGGGGGCCGGGGGTGAGCAGTTCTTC.

The V gene is TRBV7-3, the J gene TRBJ2-2; TRBD1 matches at 7 bases. V was clipped by 5 bases and J by 2 bases; unmatched bases: 8. Per the germline V gene, CDR1 is SGHTA and CDR2 is FQGTGA. The CDR3 extends over 16 amino acids. CDR3 nucleotide sequence: TGTGCCAGCAGCCCATACAGGGGTTTCAACACCGGGGAGCTGTTTTTT. Protein sequence: CASSPYRGFNTGELFF.

CDR3 residues: CASSRVPLNEQFF. As DNA, the CDR3 is TGTGCCAGCAGCCGGGTCCCATTGAATGAGCAGTTCTTC. J is TRBJ2-1 and V is TRBV5-6; D unclear. CDR1 and CDR2 from the germline V gene are SGHDT and YYEEEE. The CDR3 runs 13 residues. The ends were cut back, 4 bases at V and 7 bases at J, with 12 bases in the middle.

J is TRBJ1-2 and V is TRBV14; 8 bases fit TRBD1. V dropped 6 bases and J dropped 6; count of bases not matched to a gene: 6. Germline loops: CDR1 SGHDN, CDR2 FVKESK. The CDR3 loop spans 13 amino acids. The CDR3 DNA reads as TGTGCCAGCAGTTCAGGGGGCAGGGATGGCTACACCTTC. Its translation is CASSSGGRDGYTF.

V is TRBV27 and J is TRBJ2-3; D is possibly TRBD2 (6 bases). The germline V gene has CDR1 MNHEY and CDR2 SMNVEV (reference sequence). The CDR3 consists of 16 residues. Trimming took off 4 bases at V and 3 bases at J, with 17 bases between the two ends. For the CDR3, the DNA is TGTGCCAGCAGTTCCTCCTATTTCGGGGGAACAGATACGCAGTATTTT. It specifies CASSSSYFGGTDTQYF.

This clone was picked up a small number of times. The chain employs TRBV5-1 and TRBJ2-1, with 10 bases fitting TRBD2. There are 14 residues in the CDR3. Losses at the gene ends were 7 bases for V and 5 bases for J; bases not matched to a gene: 6. The V gene's germline CDR1 is SGHRS and CDR2 YFSETQ. The CDR3 DNA reads as TGCGCCAGCTCAAGCGGGGGGGGAAACAATGAGCAGTTCTTC. This encodes CASSSGGGNNEQFF.

V and J are TRBV6-5 and TRBJ2-4; possibly TRBD2 for D (6 bases). This CDR3 region has 13 residues. CDR1 MNHEY and CDR2 SVGAGI come from the germline V gene. V was cut by 6 bases and J by 6 bases, with 12 bases left in between. The CDR3 loop reads CASRRAGLNIQYF. For the CDR3, the DNA is TGTGCCAGCAGACGTGCGGGGTTAAACATTCAGTACTTC.